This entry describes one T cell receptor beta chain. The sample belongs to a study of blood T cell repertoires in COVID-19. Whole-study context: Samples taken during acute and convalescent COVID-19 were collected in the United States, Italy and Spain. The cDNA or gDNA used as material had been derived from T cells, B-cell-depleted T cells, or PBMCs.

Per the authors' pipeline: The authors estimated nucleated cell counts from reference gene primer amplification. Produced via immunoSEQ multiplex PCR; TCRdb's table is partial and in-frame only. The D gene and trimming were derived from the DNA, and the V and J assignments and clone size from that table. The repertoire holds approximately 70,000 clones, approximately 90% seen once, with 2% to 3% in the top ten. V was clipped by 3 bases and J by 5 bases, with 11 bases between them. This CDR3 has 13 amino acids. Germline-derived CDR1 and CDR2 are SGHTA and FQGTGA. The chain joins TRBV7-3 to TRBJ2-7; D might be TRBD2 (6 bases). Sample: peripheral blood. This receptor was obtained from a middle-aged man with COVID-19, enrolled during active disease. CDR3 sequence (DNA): TGTGCCAGCAGCTTCGGAGGGGCGGACGAGCAGTACTTC. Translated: CASSFGGADEQYF. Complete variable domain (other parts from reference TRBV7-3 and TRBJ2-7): GAGVSQTPSNKVTEKGKYVELRCDPISGHTALYWYRQSLGQGPEFLIYFQGTGAADDSGLPNDRFFAVRPEGSVSTLKIQRTERGDSAVYLCASSFGGADEQYFGPGTRLTVT.